A selection of T cell receptor beta chains follows, all from one sample in a study of cytomegalovirus exposure and HLA in healthy donors. The repertoire was sequenced with immunoSEQ multiplex PCR; TCRdb's copy has only in-frame clones and lacks some. The sample includes about 150,000 clones, around 83% of them seen just once. Source material: PBMCs. All receptors derive from a woman in her fifties or sixties in good health and CMV-seropositive. Each CDR3 is given with its conserved first and last residue. A D gene is named only where the DNA matches it firmly. Only part of the rows carry a size: once, few, many, or a class if the clone is expanded.

NA	TRBD1	TRBV19	TRBJ1-2	CASSIPGTGGSNYGYTF	TGTGCCAGTAGTATACCCGGGACAGGTGGTTCAAACTATGGCTACACCTTC
NA	NA	TRBV10-3	TRBJ1-4	CAISGGGEKLFF	TGTGCCATCAGTGGCGGGGGAGAAAAACTGTTTTTT
NA	NA	TRBV2	TRBJ2-5	CASSRLSPMMETQYF	TGTGCCAGCAGTCGCCTCTCCCCTATGATGGAGACCCAGTACTTC
NA	TRBD1	TRBV19	TRBJ1-2	CASSRPGQGVGYTF	TGTGCCAGTAGCCGCCCGGGACAGGGTGTTGGCTACACCTTC
NA	TRBD1	TRBV6-5	TRBJ2-2	CASSSLGQVHGELFF	TGTGCCAGCAGTTCTCTAGGACAGGTACACGGGGAGCTGTTTTTT
NA	NA	TRBV7-3	TRBJ1-3	CASSSPLYTSGNTIYF	TGTGCCAGCAGCTCCCCACTATACACCTCTGGAAACACCATATATTTT
NA	TRBD1	TRBV27	TRBJ1-2	CASSRDRVGSIYGYTF	TGTGCCAGCAGCAGGGACAGGGTGGGGTCTATCTATGGCTACACCTTC
NA	TRBD1	TRBV9	TRBJ2-1	CASSERDRTEQFF	TGTGCCAGCAGCGAGAGGGACAGGACTGAGCAGTTCTTC
NA	NA	TRBV6-5	TRBJ2-7	CASSYGASYEQYF	TGTGCCAGCAGTTACGGGGCCTCCTACGAGCAGTACTTC
few	NA	TRBV2	TRBJ1-1	CASSWGPEAFF	TGTGCCAGCAGCTGGGGGCCTGAAGCTTTCTTT
NA	NA	TRBV30	TRBJ2-1	CAYRRLTGAGDEQFF	TGTGCCTACCGCCGGCTAACGGGAGCGGGTGATGAGCAGTTCTTC
NA	NA	TRBV9	TRBJ2-7	CASSPTGSSYEQYF	TGTGCCAGCAGCCCGACGGGGTCCTCCTACGAGCAGTACTTC
few	NA	TRBV6-5	TRBJ1-2	CASESSAGDGYTF	TGTGCCAGCGAGAGTAGTGCGGGGGATGGCTACACCTTC
NA	NA	TRBV29-1	TRBJ1-5	CSVGVGGPHQPQHF	TGCAGCGTTGGTGTGGGGGGACCCCATCAGCCCCAGCATTTT
NA	TRBD2	TRBV7-6	TRBJ2-5	CASSLTSGGETQYF	TGTGCCAGCAGCTTGACTAGCGGAGGGGAGACCCAGTACTTC
NA	NA	TRBV9	TRBJ1-2	CASSVATSGFYGYTF	TGTGCCAGCAGCGTAGCTACGTCAGGTTTCTATGGCTACACCTTC
NA	TRBD2	TRBV14	TRBJ2-7	CASSPFVAGGYEQYF	TGTGCCAGCAGCCCCTTTGTAGCGGGAGGCTACGAGCAGTACTTC
NA	TRBD1	TRBV5-1	TRBJ1-6	CATSTGQPNSPLHF	TGCGCCACCTCAACGGGACAGCCTAATTCACCCCTCCACTTT
few	TRBD2	TRBV2	TRBJ2-1	CASRERGGDEQFF	TGTGCCAGCAGGGAGCGGGGGGGCGATGAGCAGTTCTTC
once	TRBD2	TRBV11-2	TRBJ2-7	CASSLEGLEGYEQYF	TGTGCCAGCAGCTTAGAGGGACTAGAGGGCTACGAGCAGTACTTC
NA	TRBD1	TRBV11-1	TRBJ1-2	CASSSRGTANYGYTF	TGTGCCAGCAGCTCAAGGGGGACAGCTAACTATGGCTACACCTTC
NA	NA	TRBV2	TRBJ1-1	CASSTGLGTEAFF	TGTGCCAGCAGCACAGGGTTGGGAACTGAAGCTTTCTTT
once	NA	TRBV10-3	TRBJ1-6	CAISQGFVASYNSPLHF	TGTGCCATCAGTCAGGGATTTGTAGCTTCCTATAATTCACCCCTCCACTTT
NA	TRBD1	TRBV29-1	TRBJ1-1	CSVEGPQGRGTEAFF	TGCAGCGTCGAGGGCCCACAGGGGAGAGGCACTGAAGCTTTCTTT
NA	NA	TRBV6-1	TRBJ1-6	CASSEWGGGSPLHF	TGTGCCAGCAGTGAATGGGGAGGGGGTTCACCCCTCCACTTT
NA	TRBD2	TRBV5-1	TRBJ2-3	CASSLLAPSTDTQYF	TGCGCCAGCAGCTTACTAGCGCCAAGCACAGATACGCAGTATTTT
once	TRBD1	TRBV13	TRBJ2-1	CASRPIDREIYNEQFF	TGTGCCAGCAGACCGATCGACAGGGAAATATACAATGAGCAGTTCTTC
NA	NA	TRBV9	TRBJ2-6	CASSVERGRGSSGANVLTF	TGTGCCAGCAGCGTAGAGAGGGGGAGGGGCTCCTCTGGGGCCAACGTCCTGACTTTC
NA	TRBD1	TRBV7-2	TRBJ2-2	CASSIDRENTGELFF	TGTGCCAGCAGCATCGACAGGGAGAACACCGGGGAGCTGTTTTTT
NA	NA	TRBV5-1	TRBJ1-1	CASSLDSLSEAFF	TGCGCCAGCAGCTTGGACAGTCTTAGTGAAGCTTTCTTT
NA	NA	TRBV4-1	TRBJ1-1	CASSPDSVDTEAFF	TGCGCCAGCAGCCCGGACAGCGTTGACACTGAAGCTTTCTTT
NA	TRBD1	TRBV6-6	TRBJ2-5	CASSYSWGTGRETQYF	TGTGCCAGCAGTTACTCATGGGGGACAGGGCGAGAGACCCAGTACTTC
NA	NA	TRBV7-9	TRBJ2-7	CASSPKLDSYEQYF	TGTGCCAGCAGCCCCAAGCTAGACTCCTACGAGCAGTACTTC
once	TRBD2	TRBV7-6	TRBJ2-3	CASSFWTSGSSDTQYF	TGTGCCAGCAGCTTTTGGACTAGCGGGAGCTCAGATACGCAGTATTTT
once	TRBD1	TRBV29-1	TRBJ1-2	CSVGGLGGAGYTF	TGCAGCGTTGGCGGTTTAGGGGGCGCGGGCTACACCTTC
NA	NA	TRBV19	TRBJ1-5	CASSIGGWNQPQHF	TGTGCCAGTAGTATCGGGGGATGGAATCAGCCCCAGCATTTT
NA	NA	TRBV2	TRBJ2-1	CASSEGRSSYNEQFF	TGTGCCAGCAGTGAAGGGCGGAGCTCCTACAATGAGCAGTTCTTC